This T cell receptor beta chain was captured by sequencing in a study of blood T cell repertoires in COVID-19. Original data processing: Amplifying reference gene primers gave estimates of nucleated cell counts. Method: immunoSEQ multiplex PCR; TCRdb's copy keeps in-frame clones and lacks some. The V and J calls and the clone size are those of that table, but D and trimming were determined from the DNA. Of around 97,000 clones listed, 70% to 85% were seen once; the top ten hold 10%. V lost 3 bases to trimming and J lost 4 bases, with 15 bases between them. CDR1 and CDR2 from the germline V gene are SNHLY and FYNNEI. This CDR3 spans 15 amino acids. In this sample, this clone turned up a few times.

The J gene is TRBJ1-2, the V gene TRBV2; D is possibly TRBD1 (5 bases). This TCR came from a man aged 65 to 85 with acute or convalescent COVID-19. Input material: peripheral blood. The CDR3 here is CASSDRGARLYGYTF. In DNA, the CDR3 is TGTGCCAGCAGTGATCGCGGGGCCAGGCTCTATGGCTACACCTTC.